Presented here are 12 T cell receptor beta chains from one specimen sequenced in a study of T-cell memory formation after mild COVID-19. TCRdb recomputed calls from the 5' RACE reads with MiXCR, one row per CDR3 protein. The repertoire holds around 130,000 distinct CDR3 sequences, with 16% as singletons. What was sequenced was PBMCs or a T cell subset sorted from them (not recorded which). The receptors derive from an adult woman who had mild COVID-19 (a few samples of this study predate the infection). Cell type and time point are not known.

The sample holds a few counts of this clonotype. The genes are TRBV6-5 and TRBJ1-2; TRBD1 matches 9 bases. V was clipped by 5 bases and J by 7 bases; unmatched bases: 11. Germline lookup yields CDR1 MNHEY and CDR2 SVGAGI. The CDR3 spans 15 residues. This CDR3 reads CASSPPGQGRSGYTF. Written as DNA, the CDR3 is TGTGCCAGCAGTCCTCCGGGACAGGGTAGATCTGGCTACACCTTC.

This clonotype has only a few counts. V usage is TRBV4-1 and J usage is TRBJ2-1; perhaps D is TRBD1 or TRBD2 (7 bases each). V was pared by 1 base and J by 5 bases, with 12 bases between. The length of the CDR3 is 15 residues. Germline V gives CDR1 MGHRA, CDR2 YSYEKL. DNA of the CDR3: TGCGCCAGCAGCCAAGTCAGGGGGAGGGACAATGAGCAGTTCTTC. Translation gives CASSQVRGRDNEQFF.

This chain uses TRBV24-1 with TRBJ2-3, with 8 bases lining up with TRBD1. There are 16 residues in the CDR3. J lost 5 bases, V lost 6 bases, and 12 bases had no gene match. CDR1 and CDR2 from the germline V gene are KGHDR and SFDVKD. Here the CDR3 DNA reads TGTGCCACCAGTTCGGCAGGGGGCGATTTCGGAGATACGCAGTATTTT. Protein: CATSSAGGDFGDTQYF.

The V call is TRBV23-1, the J call TRBJ2-7; either TRBD1 or TRBD2 may supply D (6 bases each). TRBV23-1 is an open reading frame, and its role is uncertain. The CDR3 length is 14 residues. V was trimmed by 6 bases and J by 0 bases, leaving 12 bases between them. The CDR3 DNA reads as TGCGCCAGCAGACCGCGGGACACCTCCTACGAGCAGTACTTC. Its protein is CASRPRDTSYEQYF.

This clonotype was seen a few times. The V gene is TRBV7-2, the J gene TRBJ2-1; TRBD1 or TRBD2 may be the D gene (5 bases each). This CDR3 spans 15 amino acids. Trimming took 5 bases from V and 10 from J, leaving 21 bases between them. The germline CDR1 and CDR2 sequences are SGHTA and FQGNSA. The CDR3 region has the DNA TGTGCCAGCAGCCAGAACCGGGGCGGCGCGAAGGAGCAGTTCTTC. It specifies CASSQNRGGAKEQFF.

This clonotype was seen a few times. The CDR3 is CASSEQMATGELFF. DNA of the CDR3: TGTGCCAGCAGCGAACAGATGGCCACCGGGGAGCTGTTTTTT. The chain uses TRBV7-2 and TRBJ2-2; no definite D call. Looked up from germline, CDR1 is SGHTA and CDR2 is FQGNSA. This CDR3 is 14 amino acids long. Trimming left V 5 bases short and J 4 bases short, with 11 bases between.

The genes are TRBV30 and TRBJ1-2; D not certain. Per germline, CDR1 GTSNPN and CDR2 SVGIG (reference sequence). The CDR3 totals 13 residues. Trimming stripped 0 bases from V and 8 bases from J, with 13 bases between. As DNA, the CDR3 is TGTGCCTGGAGTGTAATTATCGGTGGGGGCTACACCTTC. It translates to CAWSVIIGGGYTF.

This clonotype was picked up a small number of times. The rearrangement links TRBV7-8 to TRBJ2-3; 8 nucleotides agree with TRBD2. The CDR3 has 13 residues. Germline CDR1 SGHVS, CDR2 FQNEAQ. Trimming cost V 5 bases and J 12 bases; bases outside gene matches: 10. CDR3 protein: CASSPQTGRVQYF. CDR3 DNA: TGTGCCAGCAGCCCACAGACCGGGAGGGTACAGTATTTT.

J is TRBJ2-1 and V is TRBV4-3, with TRBD2 matching over 9 bases. V dropped 5 bases and J dropped 7; count of bases not matched to a gene: 18. Germline CDR1 reads LGHNA; CDR2 reads YSLEER. This CDR3 spans 18 amino acids. The CDR3, as DNA: TGCGCCAGCAGCATCGGACTAGCGCCCAGGGGAAGGAAAAATGAGCAGTTCTTC. Its translation is CASSIGLAPRGRKNEQFF.

This chain links TRBV6-5 with TRBJ1-5; 9 bases match TRBD1. The CDR3 covers 15 residues. Germline V gene sequence: CDR1 MNHEY, CDR2 SVGAGI. The V gene end was trimmed by 0 bases and the J gene end by 9 bases; junction bases not matched to a gene: 6. As DNA, the CDR3 is TGTGCCAGCAGTTACTCGAGGACAGGGGCCTGGCCCCAGCATTTT. It is translated as CASSYSRTGAWPQHF.

This clonotype was detected only a few times. The chain combines TRBV5-5 with TRBJ2-6, with a possible D match to TRBD1 (6 bases). V was clipped by 0 bases and J by 0 bases, with 13 bases between them. The CDR3 runs 18 residues. CDR1 is SGHKS and CDR2 is YYEKEE in the germline V gene (reference sequence). CDR3 in DNA: TGTGCCAGCAGCTTGGAGGGGGAGCTTTCCTCTGGGGCCAACGTCCTGACTTTC. Protein sequence: CASSLEGELSSGANVLTF.

There are a few counts of this clonotype. The rearrangement links TRBV12-3 or TRBV12-4 to TRBJ2-1; the D is unclear. V was pared by 5 bases and J by 9 bases, with 14 bases between. This CDR3 has 13 residues. CDR3 residues: CASSADLGFEQFF. The CDR3 region has the DNA TGTGCCAGCAGTGCCGATTTGGGATTTGAGCAGTTCTTC.